Listed below are T cell receptor beta chains from one sample, sequenced in a study of blood T cell repertoires in COVID-19. The data were produced by immunoSEQ multiplex PCR, yet TCRdb's version contains in-frame clones alone and is incomplete. The repertoire holds a few hundred thousand clones, with around 89% as singletons. The sequenced sample was PBMCs or T cells enriched from blood (not recorded which). The receptor source for this set is a man between 35 and 55 years old who had recovered from COVID-19. CDR3s leave out the opening cysteine and the closing phenylalanine or tryptophan.

TRBV9,TRBJ2-1,ASSVLPGTRSLDEQF
TRBV13,TRBJ1-4,ASCPGTGGRGEATNEKLF
TRBV21-1,TRBJ1-5,ASSKSAGGQGAIQPQH
TRBV6-6,TRBJ1-5,ASSRATVYSNQPQH
TRBV7-2,TRBJ1-4,ASSLGGGSGEKLF
TRBV11-3,TRBJ1-1,ASSLDFMDRGDSTEAF
TRBV4-1,TRBJ1-1,ASSQDGWREAF
TRBV10-2,TRBJ2-7,ASSEIGGEQY
TRBV19,TRBJ2-1,ASSRRSGQSSYNEQF
TRBV28,TRBJ1-2,ASSLFRTGASNYGYT
TRBV19,TRBJ1-5,ASSGQANQPQH
TRBV4-3,TRBJ1-2,ASSQDGQGFGYT
TRBV2,TRBJ1-1,ASSDGSTEAF
TRBV9,TRBJ1-1,ASSHGGINTEAF
TRBV5-4,TRBJ1-4,ASSTGTGAEKLF
TRBV24-1,TRBJ2-6,ATSDFRTGAGANVLT
TRBV28,TRBJ2-6,ASSVFRDRASGANVLT
TRBV29-1,TRBJ2-7,SVLTGQGGSYEQY
TRBV11-2,TRBJ2-7,ASSSAGEQY
TRBV10-2,TRBJ1-6,ASSELGAHLH
TRBV13,TRBJ2-1,ASRAAAYNEQF
TRBV18,TRBJ1-4,ASSPLDGGSSEKLF
TRBV27,TRBJ1-5,ASKPNRGNQPQH
TRBV18,TRBJ2-1,ASSLTGPTGNEQF
TRBV29-1,TRBJ1-3,SGGQGSGNTIY
TRBV4-2,TRBJ1-6,ASSLLRGSPLH
TRBV12-3/TRBV12-4,TRBJ1-4,ASSPPPGEKLF
TRBV2,TRBJ2-2,ASSGEDRGSSAGELF
TRBV19,TRBJ1-2,ASTVPGINYGYT
TRBV18,TRBJ2-3,ASSPPGLAGGLDTDTQY
TRBV19,TRBJ1-1,ASAAGWDRGLVNTEAF
TRBV7-9,TRBJ2-1,ASSPGGIGYNEQF
TRBV7-8,TRBJ1-2,ASSLAEEGYGYT
TRBV7-3,TRBJ1-1,ASSIKQGTEAF
TRBV4-1,TRBJ1-5,ASSQFAPERYSNQPQH
TRBV30,TRBJ1-1,AWTTDRKGGTEAF
TRBV6-6,TRBJ2-7,ASTGLAIYEQY
TRBV7-2,TRBJ2-3,ASSPVQTGGDTQY
TRBV12-5,TRBJ2-3,ASGLVLAYSTDTQY
TRBV5-1,TRBJ2-2,ASSYDRKNTGELF
TRBV9,TRBJ1-3,ASSVDGGVSGNTIY
TRBV3-1/TRBV3-2,TRBJ1-1,ASSQASRNTEAF
TRBV4-3,TRBJ1-1,ASSQEDRDEHEAF
TRBV11-3,TRBJ2-2,ASSPGQTGVNTGELF
TRBV18,TRBJ2-5,ASSPSSGRALETQY
TRBV7-7,TRBJ1-4,ASSPRQFSPEKLF
TRBV6-2/TRBV6-3,TRBJ1-2,ASSSDSILIYGYT
TRBV15,TRBJ1-3,ATSRDRRGGNTIY
TRBV9,TRBJ2-3,ASSRGDTQY
TRBV3-1/TRBV3-2,TRBJ1-2,ASSLARGPTPTNYGYT
TRBV6-2/TRBV6-3,TRBJ2-3,ASSYSGGRENTQY
TRBV7-3,TRBJ2-3,ASSVQGGGTDTQY
TRBV13,TRBJ1-5,ASSSGPAGDSNQPQH
TRBV30,TRBJ1-5,AWSGGQLVQPQH
TRBV6-5,TRBJ2-1,ASTPQGYNEQF